A single T cell receptor beta chain is shown here with its context. Its specific antigen is unknown. Base-call qualities are not available, and no considerably larger clone is one nucleotide away. This sample was taken from a study of blood T cell repertoires in COVID-19 (dated by TCRdb to about 2020). A note on the overall study: The collaborator samples originated in the United States, Italy and Spain and spanned the acute and convalescent phases of COVID-19. A freely available public database, intended as a resource for researchers studying the immune response to SARS-CoV-2, is where the repertoires were released. Where available, HLA class I and class II types were taken from metadata supplied by the sample provider and were not determined by assay-based typing. The dataset comprised deeply sampled blood TCRbeta repertoires from subjects exposed to, actively infected with, or recovered from COVID-19. Nearly every sample came with metadata listing a de-identified subject ID, COVID-19 status, age in years and sex. The samples were drawn from two sources: the first 160 participants of the ongoing ImmuneRACE study, and 1,254 subjects contributed by 6 global collaborators. The material from the prospective study consisted of cDNA or gDNA derived from T cells, B-cell-depleted T cells, or PBMCs.

At one collaborating source in Seattle, patients were enrolled during active infection and were followed longitudinally through the course of disease. Each collaborating institution followed its own protocols to collect whole blood in K2EDTA tubes. For TCRbeta analysis, collaborators shipped samples as frozen whole blood, isolated PBMCs, or DNA extracted from either of those sample types. Beyond this particular receptor, the publication reports: How much clinical and demographic metadata was included differed by source and by participant, and the metadata was provided uncurated.

TCRbeta CDR3 regions were amplified from genomic DNA using the immunoSEQ Assay, a bias-controlled multiplex PCR. In the source study's methods: Within the assay, amplification of reference gene primers was used to estimate how many nucleated cells each sample contained. Sequence reads were collapsed and filtered to measure the absolute abundance of every unique TCRbeta CDR3 rearrangement. Productive Simpson clonality was computed per sample as the square root of Simpson's diversity index over productive rearrangements. The source is immuneACCESS, and TCRdb retained only in-frame sequences with V and J called. Part of the clones is not carried over; for the studies checked, unresolved V genes explain less than half of this, and the remainder is unexplained. The V and J calls and clone size come from that table; D and trimming were worked out from the DNA. The sample has around 62,000 clones on record, roughly 88% of them singletons. 43% of the sample belongs to the ten largest clones.

V and J are truncated by 0 bases and 5 bases respectively, leaving an intervening sequence of 4 bases. CDR1 and CDR2 are read off the germline V gene as SQVTM and ANQGSEA. The CDR3 goes from the cysteine to the phenylalanine over 12 residues. The kept DNA is CDR3 alone, 36 bases in frame from the first base. The source of this sequence is a woman aged 55-75 years with COVID-19, enrolled during active disease. The sequenced sample consisted of peripheral blood. The rearrangement joined TRBV29-1 to TRBJ1-4; no D gene call is confident. The encoded CDR3 is CSVEERNEKLFF. The sequence in DNA is TGCAGCGTTGAAGAGAGGAATGAAAAACTGTTTTTT.